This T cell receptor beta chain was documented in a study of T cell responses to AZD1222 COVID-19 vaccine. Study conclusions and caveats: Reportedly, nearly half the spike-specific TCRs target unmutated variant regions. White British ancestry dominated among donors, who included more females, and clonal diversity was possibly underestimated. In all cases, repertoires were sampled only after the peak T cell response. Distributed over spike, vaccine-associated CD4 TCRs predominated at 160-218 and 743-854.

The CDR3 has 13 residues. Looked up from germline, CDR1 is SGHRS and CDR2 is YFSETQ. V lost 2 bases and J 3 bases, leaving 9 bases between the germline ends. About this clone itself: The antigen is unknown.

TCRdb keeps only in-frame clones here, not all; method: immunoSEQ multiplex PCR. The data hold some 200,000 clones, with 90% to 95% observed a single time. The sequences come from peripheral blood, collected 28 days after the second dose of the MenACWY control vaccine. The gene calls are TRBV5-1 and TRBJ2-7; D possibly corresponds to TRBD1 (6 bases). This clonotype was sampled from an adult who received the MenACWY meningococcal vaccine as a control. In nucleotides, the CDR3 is TGCGCCAGCAGCTTACAGGGTTACTACGAGCAGTACTTC. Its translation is CASSLQGYYEQYF.